The present T cell receptor beta chain was sequenced within a study of T-cell reconstitution after alpha-beta-depleted transplantation in children. Preparation of the TCRbeta library involved a method that used unique molecular identifiers. TCRdb redid the calling of the PCR reads with MiXCR, one entry per CDR3 protein. The sample lists some 280,000 distinct CDR3 sequences; approximately 9.8% were seen once. The length of the CDR3 is 14 residues. The V end was cut by 4 bases, the J end by 2 bases, with 12 bases between. Per germline, CDR1 ENHRY and CDR2 SYGVKD. The chain recombines TRBV10-3 with TRBJ2-7; D is possibly TRBD1 (6 bases). This specimen consisted of PBMCs from the stem cell graft donor, obtained from the stem cell graft. This receptor was obtained from a human donor who donated a stem cell graft to a child with SCID. This CDR3 reads CAISARTATYEQYF. The DNA for the CDR3 is TGTGCCATCAGTGCACGGACAGCAACCTACGAGCAGTACTTC.